A selection of T cell receptor beta chains follows, all from one sample in a study of PD-1 blockade in mismatch repair-deficient tumors. Measured with immunoSEQ multiplex PCR; TCRdb has only the in-frame clones, and not every one. The data hold approximately 120,000 clones, with around 83% observed a single time. The sample here was peripheral blood, taken 44 weeks after starting pembrolizumab. The receptor source for this set is an adult with mismatch repair-deficient cancer. CDR3s include the opening cysteine and the closing phenylalanine or tryptophan. The order of the fields is clone size, J gene, D gene, V gene, CDR3 protein. D genes are given only for firm matches. The size entry is marked missing in some rows and otherwise reads once, few, many or a size class.

size: .; J: TRBJ1-4; D: .; V: TRBV6-5; CDR3: CASSYSRTEVNEKLFF
size: once; J: TRBJ2-2; D: TRBD2; V: TRBV5-1; CDR3: CASSFSGTTNTGELFF
size: .; J: TRBJ2-7; D: TRBD1; V: TRBV9; CDR3: CASSAGTGGYEQYF
size: .; J: TRBJ2-1; D: .; V: TRBV7-3; CDR3: CASSADQRGAGEQFF
size: .; J: TRBJ2-7; D: .; V: TRBV7-2; CDR3: CASSPHGAGSHEQYF
size: once; J: TRBJ2-7; D: TRBD2; V: TRBV27; CDR3: CASRQKTGTSLYEQYF
size: .; J: TRBJ2-7; D: .; V: TRBV11-2; CDR3: CASSSYGYEQYF
size: .; J: TRBJ1-5; D: .; V: TRBV5-1; CDR3: CASSRGGHNQPQHF
size: .; J: TRBJ2-7; D: TRBD1; V: TRBV29-1; CDR3: CSVTRQGVQYF
size: .; J: TRBJ2-7; D: .; V: TRBV11-2; CDR3: CASSLERGSYEQYF
size: few; J: TRBJ2-7; D: .; V: TRBV19; CDR3: CASSRVGSYEQYF
size: few; J: TRBJ2-7; D: TRBD1; V: TRBV27; CDR3: CASRRQGYYEQYF
size: .; J: TRBJ1-1; D: .; V: TRBV23-1; CDR3: CAKGPSGNTEAFF
size: once; J: TRBJ2-5; D: TRBD2; V: TRBV28; CDR3: CASSAPVGLAGEGVRGETQYF
size: .; J: TRBJ2-6; D: TRBD1; V: TRBV5-4; CDR3: CASRNRDRGFSGANVLTF
size: .; J: TRBJ1-4; D: .; V: TRBV4-1; CDR3: CASSQDAVFREKLFF
size: .; J: TRBJ2-3; D: .; V: TRBV7-2; CDR3: CASSFTGRISDTQYF
size: once; J: TRBJ1-1; D: .; V: TRBV4-1; CDR3: CASSQLWANTEAFF
size: few; J: TRBJ2-7; D: .; V: TRBV6-1; CDR3: CASSRTAETPYEQYF
size: .; J: TRBJ2-3; D: .; V: TRBV7-6; CDR3: CASNSQGGGPDTQYF
size: .; J: TRBJ2-5; D: TRBD1; V: TRBV4-1; CDR3: CASRITGGFAETQYF
size: .; J: TRBJ2-5; D: .; V: TRBV7-6; CDR3: CASSLGAGVQETQYF
size: .; J: TRBJ1-5; D: .; V: TRBV9; CDR3: CASSLAGGNQPQHF